This TCR beta chain came from a study of blood T cell repertoires in COVID-19. V dropped 0 bases and J dropped 3 bases, with 5 bases sitting between them. Per the germline V gene, CDR1 is KGHDR and CDR2 is SFDVKD. There are 14 residues in the CDR3. Authors' data handling: From reference gene primer amplification, estimates of nucleated cell counts were derived. Sequenced by immunoSEQ multiplex PCR; TCRdb stores in-frame clones only, minus some. V, J and clone size derive from that table, while D and trimming were established from the DNA sequence. The data show 200,000 or so clones, with about 84% seen just once and about 2% held by the top ten. Recruits, aged roughly 18 to 90 years, lived in some 25 US areas. Clinical history as reported by participants underpinned cohort assignment. The sample holds one count of this clone.

V is TRBV24-1 and J is TRBJ2-1, with D unresolved. This clonotype originated in a man aged 60-69 years who had recovered from COVID-19. Sequences were obtained from PBMCs or T cells enriched from blood (not recorded which). CDR3 residues: CATSDLTGYNEQFF. The CDR3 DNA follows: TGTGCCACCAGTGATTTGACGGGCTACAATGAGCAGTTCTTC.